The clone carrying this T cell receptor (beta chain) came up a few times. Its antigen is unknown. Overall study results and limits: The larger cohort examined one V-J beta rearrangement, not whole repertoires. The TCR gene usage of tumor memory CD4+ T cells clustered together with blood and lymph node memory CD4+ cells and with lymph node naive CD4+ cells. Tumor Treg TCRs overlapped most with tumor naive CD4+ cells.

The CDR3 consists of 14 residues. V was trimmed by 0 bases and J by 5 bases, leaving 8 bases between them. The germline gives CDR1 LGHNA, CDR2 YNFKEQ. TCRdb re-called the 5' RACE reads through MiXCR, storing one row per CDR3 protein. The sample consists of some 60,000 distinct CDR3 sequences, 25% to 30% of them appearing once. The sequencing input was tumor-infiltrating naive CD4+ T cells sorted from the breast tumor. As to subset: naive CD4+ T cells, CD4+CD45RA+CD25-. This sequence was found in a female donor with breast cancer. V usage is TRBV4-2 and J usage is TRBJ1-5; D gene uncertain. CDR3 protein: CASSQEGSYQPQHF. Here the CDR3 DNA reads TGTGCCAGCAGCCAAGAGGGGAGCTATCAGCCCCAGCATTTT.